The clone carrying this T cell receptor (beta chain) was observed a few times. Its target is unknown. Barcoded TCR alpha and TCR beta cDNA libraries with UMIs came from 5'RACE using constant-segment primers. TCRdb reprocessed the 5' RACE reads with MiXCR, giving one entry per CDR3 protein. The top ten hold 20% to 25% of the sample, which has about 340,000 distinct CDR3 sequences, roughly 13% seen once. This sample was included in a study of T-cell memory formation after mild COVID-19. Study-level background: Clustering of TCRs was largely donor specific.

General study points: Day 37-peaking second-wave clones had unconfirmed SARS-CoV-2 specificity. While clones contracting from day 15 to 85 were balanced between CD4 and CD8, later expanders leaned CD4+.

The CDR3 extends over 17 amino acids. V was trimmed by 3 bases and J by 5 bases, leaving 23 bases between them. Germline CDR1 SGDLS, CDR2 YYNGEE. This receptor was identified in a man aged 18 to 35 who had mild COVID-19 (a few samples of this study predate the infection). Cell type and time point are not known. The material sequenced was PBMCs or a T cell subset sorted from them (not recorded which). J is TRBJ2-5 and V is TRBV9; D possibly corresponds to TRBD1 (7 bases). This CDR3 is CASSAYSDRPGGETQYF. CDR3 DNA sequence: TGTGCCAGCAGCGCGTACTCGGACAGGCCAGGGGGGGAGACCCAGTACTTC.